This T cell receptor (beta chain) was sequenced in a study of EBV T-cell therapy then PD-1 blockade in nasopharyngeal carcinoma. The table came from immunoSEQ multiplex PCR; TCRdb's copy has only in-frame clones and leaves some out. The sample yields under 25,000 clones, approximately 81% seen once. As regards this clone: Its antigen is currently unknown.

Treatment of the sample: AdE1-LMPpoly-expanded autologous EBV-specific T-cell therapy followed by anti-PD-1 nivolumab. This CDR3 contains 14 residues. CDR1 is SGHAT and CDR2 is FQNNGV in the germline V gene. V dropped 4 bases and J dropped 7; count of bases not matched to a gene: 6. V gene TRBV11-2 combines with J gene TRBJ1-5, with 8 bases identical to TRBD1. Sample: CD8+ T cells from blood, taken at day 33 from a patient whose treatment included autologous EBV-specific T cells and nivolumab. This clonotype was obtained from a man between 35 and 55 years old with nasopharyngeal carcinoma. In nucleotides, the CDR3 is TGTGCCAGCAGCTCCGGTACAGGGGGACAGCCCCAGCATTTT. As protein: CASSSGTGGQPQHF.